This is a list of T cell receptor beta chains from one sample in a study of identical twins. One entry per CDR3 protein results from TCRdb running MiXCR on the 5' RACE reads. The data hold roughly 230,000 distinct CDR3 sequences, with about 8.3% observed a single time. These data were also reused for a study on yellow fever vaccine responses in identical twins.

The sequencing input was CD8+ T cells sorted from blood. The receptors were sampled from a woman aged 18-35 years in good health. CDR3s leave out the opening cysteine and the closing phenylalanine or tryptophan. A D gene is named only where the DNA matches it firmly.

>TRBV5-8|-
ASSLMRRGDYEQY
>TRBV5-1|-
ASSLSRLGTGELF
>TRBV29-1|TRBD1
SAPQAGGSLNEQF
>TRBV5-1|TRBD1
ASSFGTASTDTQY
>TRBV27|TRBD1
ASRWTGWNTEAF
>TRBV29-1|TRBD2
SVEVSTSGGDYEQY
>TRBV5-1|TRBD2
ASSLASAGVNNEQF
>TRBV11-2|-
ASSPFETYRFEQF
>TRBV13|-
ASSFGSEYEQY
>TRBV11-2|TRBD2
ASSSPSERGTFFGETQY
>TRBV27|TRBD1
ASSPSPGDSQTQY
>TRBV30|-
AWKDISYNEQF
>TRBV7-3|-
ASSLIKSSYNEQF
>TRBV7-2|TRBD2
ASSLGPAGGYTDTQY
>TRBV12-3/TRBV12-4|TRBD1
ASTKSGTGTEKLF
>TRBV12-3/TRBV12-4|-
ASSLNSEAF
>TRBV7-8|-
ASSLSGVAANTGELF